This is a list of T cell receptor beta chains from one sample in a study of STAT5B mutations in CD4+ large granular lymphocyte leukemia. Sequencing was performed with immunoSEQ multiplex PCR; in TCRdb, only in-frame clones are kept and a portion is missing. The sample has more than 25,000 clones; 65% to 85% are singletons. The sequenced sample consisted of CD4+ T cells from blood buffy coats. The receptors here all came from a human donor in good health. Both conserved end residues are part of each CDR3. A D gene is named only where the DNA matches it firmly. Not every row has a clone size; where given, it reads once, few, many or a size class.

abundance: -; d_gene: -; v_gene: TRBV7-6; j_gene: TRBJ2-1; CDR3nt: TGTGCCAGCAGCTTAGGTATGGCCGGGGATGAGCAGTTCTTC; CDR3aa: CASSLGMAGDEQFF
abundance: -; d_gene: -; v_gene: TRBV27; j_gene: TRBJ2-3; CDR3nt: TGTGCCAGCAGCAGTTTGGGACTCCCCACAGATACGCAGTATTTT; CDR3aa: CASSSLGLPTDTQYF
abundance: once; d_gene: TRBD1; v_gene: TRBV18; j_gene: TRBJ1-1; CDR3nt: TGTGCCAGCTCACCTCGACAGGGTAGGAACACTGAAGCTTTCTTT; CDR3aa: CASSPRQGRNTEAFF
abundance: -; d_gene: -; v_gene: TRBV5-1; j_gene: TRBJ2-1; CDR3nt: TGCGCCAGCAGCTTGGAACAGGGTCAGGGTGAGCAGTTCTTC; CDR3aa: CASSLEQGQGEQFF
abundance: few; d_gene: TRBD1; v_gene: TRBV19; j_gene: TRBJ1-2; CDR3nt: TGTGCCAGTAGTATCAGTCCGGACAGGCCATATGGCTACACCTTC; CDR3aa: CASSISPDRPYGYTF
abundance: -; d_gene: TRBD1; v_gene: TRBV28; j_gene: TRBJ1-4; CDR3nt: TGTGCCAGCAGTCTTACAGGGGGCGCGGCGTACGAAAAACTGTTTTTT; CDR3aa: CASSLTGGAAYEKLFF
abundance: -; d_gene: -; v_gene: TRBV6-1; j_gene: TRBJ2-5; CDR3nt: TGTGCCAGCACCACAGCCGTATGGGAGACCCAGTACTTC; CDR3aa: CASTTAVWETQYF
abundance: -; d_gene: TRBD1; v_gene: TRBV7-6; j_gene: TRBJ2-6; CDR3nt: TGTGCCAGCAGCTCCTTCTTCCAGGACAGGGTTACTGGGGCCAACGTCCTGACTTTC; CDR3aa: CASSSFFQDRVTGANVLTF
abundance: few; d_gene: TRBD2; v_gene: TRBV5-1; j_gene: TRBJ2-2; CDR3nt: TGCGCCAGCAGCCCGACTAGCGGGACCGGGGAGCTGTTTTTT; CDR3aa: CASSPTSGTGELFF
abundance: -; d_gene: -; v_gene: TRBV19; j_gene: TRBJ2-1; CDR3nt: TGTGCCAGTAGTGGGTTCGGAGGGAATGAGCAGTTCTTC; CDR3aa: CASSGFGGNEQFF
abundance: -; d_gene: TRBD1; v_gene: TRBV5-1; j_gene: TRBJ2-3; CDR3nt: TGCGCCAGCAGCTTGGGCCTGTACAGGGGGCGCACAGATACGCAGTATTTT; CDR3aa: CASSLGLYRGRTDTQYF
abundance: -; d_gene: -; v_gene: TRBV5-1; j_gene: TRBJ2-2; CDR3nt: TGCGCCAGCAGCATAGGACAGAACACCGGGGAGCTGTTTTTT; CDR3aa: CASSIGQNTGELFF